This TCR beta chain was identified during a study of T cell responses to AZD1222 COVID-19 vaccine. Germline V gene data show CDR1 as MNHEY and CDR2 as SVGEGT. V was cut by 2 bases and J by 8 bases, with 15 bases left in between. This CDR3 has 14 residues. Clones were read by immunoSEQ multiplex PCR, and TCRdb kept only the in-frame ones, dropping some. The data show about 180,000 clones, with 80% to 95% seen just once and 0.95% to 1.3% held by the top ten. This specimen was peripheral blood, taken 28 days after the second dose of the MenACWY control vaccine. This receptor was taken from an adult who received the MenACWY meningococcal vaccine as a control. The V call is TRBV6-2 or TRBV6-3, the J call TRBJ1-1; no firm D call. This CDR3 is CASSYLLLTSEAFF. CDR3 DNA sequence: TGTGCCAGCAGTTACCTTCTTCTAACTTCGGAAGCTTTCTTT.